One sample yielded the 27 T cell receptor beta chains listed below, sequenced in a study of T-cell reconstitution after alpha-beta-depleted transplantation in children (dated by TCRdb to 2016 to 2018). Receptors were amplified or captured by PCR. Sequencer: Illumina HiSeq 2500. To normalize quantification of the TCRbeta repertoire, the TCR libraries were built with molecular barcoding that relied on unique molecular identifiers. TCRdb reran the public reads through fastp at Q25 and MiXCR, keeping productive beta chains. All rows with the same CDR3 protein become a single entry with the most common DNA and genes. Recorded for this sample are approximately 300,000 distinct CDR3 sequences; 11% of them occurred a single time. The ten largest account for roughly a quarter of the sample. The treatment or condition label on this specimen signifies: allogeneic hematopoietic cell transplantation with graft depleted of TCRalphabeta T cells and CD19 B cells.

Specimen: peripheral blood, collected 180 days after TCRalphabeta/CD19-depleted stem cell transplant. Receptor source: a male patient aged 2-9 years who had a stem cell transplant for chronic granulomatous disease, so the T cells may come from the graft donor.

This clonotype was recorded at least ten times. The J gene is TRBJ1-6, the V gene TRBV20-1; D is uncertain. The CDR3 is 14 residues long. Trimming took off 3 bases at V and 0 bases at J, with 6 bases between the two ends. Germline V CDR1 and CDR2: DFQATT, SNEGSKA (reference sequence). The CDR3 loop reads CSASPTSYNSPLHF. CDR3 in DNA: TGCAGTGCTAGCCCGACCTCCTATAATTCACCCCTCCACTTT.

Many counts were recorded for this clonotype. The chain uses TRBV5-1 and TRBJ2-6; D gene unclear. The CDR3 totals 16 residues. In germline, CDR1 is SGHRS, CDR2 YFSETQ. Trimming left V 1 base short and J 4 bases short, with 12 bases between. In nucleotides, the CDR3 is TGCGCCAGCAGCTTGCCCCCGCGGAAAGGGGCCAACGTCCTGACTTTC. It specifies CASSLPPRKGANVLTF.

This clonotype came up many times. The chain joins TRBV5-1 to TRBJ1-2; a weak D match, TRBD1 (6 bases). V was cut by 0 bases and J by 6 bases, with 15 bases left in between. CDR1 SGHRS and CDR2 YFSETQ come from the germline V gene. The CDR3 totals 15 residues. CDR3 DNA sequence: TGCGCCAGCAGCTTGGAGGGACACAAAGGGCATGGCTACACCTTC. Its protein product is CASSLEGHKGHGYTF.

This clonotype has ten or more counts. The chain is built from TRBV5-1 and TRBJ2-1; D remains ambiguous. Germline V gene sequence: CDR1 SGHRS, CDR2 YFSETQ. CDR3 length: 15 amino acids. V lost 1 base to trimming and J lost 10 bases, with 18 bases between them. CDR3 bases: TGCGCCAGCAGCTTGTCTGGACCTGGGGTGATGGAGCAGTTCTTC. The encoded protein is CASSLSGPGVMEQFF.

Concerning this clonotype itself: The conserved phenylalanine or tryptophan is not found at the CDR3 terminus, so this likely reflects a read error. The chain recombines TRBV7-2 with TRBJ1-6; D may be TRBD1 (5 bases). The length of the CDR3 is 16 residues. Germline CDR1 SGHTA, CDR2 FQGNSA. V was clipped by 5 bases and J by 9 bases, with 20 bases between them. The CDR3 coding sequence is TGTGCCAGCAGCCTCATAACAGGAGGCCAGGGTTCACCCCTCCACTAT. Protein: CASSLITGGQGSPLHY.

This clonotype has at least ten counts. The genes are TRBV28 and TRBJ1-2; D possibly corresponds to TRBD1 (6 bases). Germline V gene lookup returns CDR1 MDHEN and CDR2 SYDVKM. The germline V and J ends were trimmed by 2 bases and 4 bases, with 17 bases remaining between them. The CDR3 is 16 amino acids. This CDR3 is CASSLNPDRLSYGYTF. The DNA of the CDR3 is TGTGCCAGCAGTTTAAACCCCGACAGGCTATCCTATGGCTACACCTTC.

This clonotype was detected only once. A much larger clone lies one base from this, so it may be a read error. The CDR3 protein is CSAMGQNSNQPQHF. CDR3 sequence (DNA): TGCAGTGCAATGGGACAGAATAGCAATCAGCCCCAGCATTTT. The rearrangement links TRBV20-1 to TRBJ1-5, with TRBD1 identical over 7 bases. Looked up from germline, CDR1 is DFQATT and CDR2 is SNEGSKA (reference sequence). The CDR3 runs 14 residues. Losses at the gene ends were 6 bases for V and 0 bases for J; bases not matched to a gene: 5.

Within the sample, this clonotype is medium-sized. The V and J genes are TRBV6-1 and TRBJ2-1, with 10 bases matching TRBD1. The junction had 5 bases not matched to a gene; V was cut back by 0 bases and J by 6 bases. The germline V gene encodes CDR1 MNHNS and CDR2 SASEGT. The CDR3 extends over 16 amino acids. The DNA for the CDR3 is TGTGCCAGCAGTGAAGCTGACAGGGGGCTTTCCAATGAGCAGTTCTTC. Its protein product is CASSEADRGLSNEQFF.

Many counts were recorded for this clonotype. The chain recombines TRBV20-1 with TRBJ2-2, with D perhaps being TRBD1 or TRBD2 (5 bases each). In germline, CDR1 is DFQATT, CDR2 SNEGSKA (reference sequence). This CDR3 contains 12 residues. V was trimmed by 7 bases and J by 5 bases, leaving 11 bases between them. Here the CDR3 DNA reads TGCAGTGGTCCGGGACCTACCGGGGAGCTGTTTTTT. Translated, it gives CSGPGPTGELFF.

This clonotype was seen repeatedly, ten times or more. The V gene is TRBV4-3, the J gene TRBJ2-6; possibly TRBD1 for D (6 bases). The CDR3 contains 19 residues. V lost 0 bases to trimming and J lost 0 bases, with 15 bases between them. Germline V gene sequence: CDR1 LGHNA, CDR2 YSLEER. The CDR3 coding sequence is TGCGCCAGCAGCCAAGAGTGGACAGCCGTATCCTCTGGGGCCAACGTCCTGACTTTC. Its protein is CASSQEWTAVSSGANVLTF.

This clonotype was recorded at least ten times. J is TRBJ2-7 and V is TRBV12-3 or TRBV12-4; D is undetermined. Trimming removed 3 bases at V and 5 bases at J, with 11 bases between. The length of the CDR3 is 13 residues. The CDR3 sequence: CASSFASRDEQYF. Here the CDR3 DNA reads TGTGCCAGCAGTTTCGCCTCAAGAGACGAGCAGTACTTC.

There are many counts of this clonotype. This chain joins TRBV7-6 and TRBJ2-5; no clear D gene. V lost 5 bases and J 1 base, leaving 14 bases between the germline ends. Germline V gene lookup returns CDR1 SGHVS and CDR2 FNYEAQ. The CDR3 length is 15 residues. The CDR3 region is CASSLTPWRQETQYF. The CDR3 bases are TGTGCCAGCAGCCTTACCCCCTGGCGCCAAGAGACCCAGTACTTC.

The table lists this clonotype with many counts. The V call is TRBV29-1, the J call TRBJ2-1; D perhaps matches TRBD2 (5 bases). With 3 bases removed from V and 3 bases from J, the gap between germline ends came to 12 bases. CDR3 length: 14 amino acids. Germline loops: CDR1 SQVTM, CDR2 ANQGSEA. The CDR3 DNA follows: TGCAGCGTTGACCCCAGCGGCCTCTACAATGAGCAGTTCTTC. Protein: CSVDPSGLYNEQFF.

This clonotype occurred many times. The chain is built from TRBV7-3 and TRBJ2-5, with 7 bases matching TRBD2. This CDR3 spans 15 amino acids. Trimming at V came to 2 bases and at J to 5 bases, leaving 8 bases not matched to a gene. Germline CDR1 reads SGHTA; CDR2 reads FQGTGA. The CDR3 region has the DNA TGTGCCAGCAGCTTAGGGGGGGGGAGTTTGGAGACCCAGTACTTC. It is translated as CASSLGGGSLETQYF.

This clonotype was seen ten or more times. This chain joins TRBV20-1 and TRBJ2-2; 13 bases match TRBD2. V dropped 5 bases and J dropped 7; count of bases not matched to a gene: 7. The CDR3 consists of 15 residues. Looked up from germline, CDR1 is DFQATT and CDR2 is SNEGSKA (reference sequence). As DNA, the CDR3 is TGCAGTGCTCGCCCGACTAGCGGGAGGATCGGGGAGCTGTTTTTT. Protein: CSARPTSGRIGELFF.

The chain combines TRBV12-3 or TRBV12-4 with TRBJ2-1, with TRBD1 identical over 10 bases. The CDR3 sequence is 19 residues long. V dropped 5 bases and J dropped 8; count of bases not matched to a gene: 21. The CDR3 loop is CASSLYSPTGQGFKDEQFF. CDR3 DNA sequence: TGTGCCAGCAGTCTATACTCACCAACGGGACAGGGGTTCAAGGATGAGCAGTTCTTC.

This clonotype was counted a few times. The chain couples TRBV4-1 to TRBJ2-6; tentative D call: TRBD1 (6 bases). V was clipped by 3 bases and J by 1 base, with 13 bases between them. This CDR3 comprises 17 residues. Germline lookup yields CDR1 MGHRA and CDR2 YSYEKL. The CDR3 loop reads CASSHFRGGSGANVLTF. The DNA of the CDR3 is TGCGCCAGCAGCCACTTCAGAGGGGGTTCTGGGGCCAACGTCCTGACTTTC.

This clonotype occurred many times. The rearrangement links TRBV20-1 to TRBJ2-1, with 8 bases matching TRBD2. The CDR3 has 15 amino acids. Germline lookup yields CDR1 DFQATT and CDR2 SNEGSKA (reference sequence). Trimming removed 3 bases from V and 6 bases from J; junction bases left unmatched: 10. The CDR3: CSASLRIGGGNEQFF. Here the CDR3 DNA reads TGCAGTGCTAGCCTTCGAATCGGGGGGGGCAATGAGCAGTTCTTC.

This clonotype came up many times. This chain joins TRBV20-1 and TRBJ2-3; D gene ambiguous. V was trimmed by 2 bases and J by 3 bases, leaving 6 bases between them. Germline CDR1 DFQATT, CDR2 SNEGSKA (reference sequence). This CDR3 is built from 12 residues. The CDR3 region is CSARLGTDTQYF. In nucleotides, the CDR3 is TGCAGTGCTAGACTAGGGACAGATACGCAGTATTTT.

The rearrangement joins TRBV5-4 to TRBJ2-4; either TRBD1 or TRBD2 may supply D (5 bases each). This CDR3 has 17 amino acids. The V end was cut by 2 bases, the J end by 3 bases, with 18 bases between. The germline gives CDR1 SGHNT, CDR2 YYREEE (reference sequence). CDR3 sequence (DNA): TGTGCCAGCAGCTTACCCGGACTGGGGGATGGCAAAAACATTCAGTACTTC. Protein: CASSLPGLGDGKNIQYF.

The table lists this clonotype with many counts. The chain has TRBV12-3 or TRBV12-4 and TRBJ2-1; 12 bases are shared with TRBD2. With V trimmed by 7 bases and J by 6 bases, 10 bases remained unmatched. The CDR3 is made up of 16 amino acids. The CDR3 protein is CASIPFTGLAGNEQFF. Here the CDR3 DNA reads TGTGCCAGCATTCCCTTCACGGGACTAGCGGGCAATGAGCAGTTCTTC.

This clonotype was found many times. This chain joins TRBV20-1 and TRBJ2-4, with D uncertain. The CDR3 has 15 residues. V dropped 3 bases and J dropped 0 bases, with 12 bases sitting between them. Germline V gene lookup returns CDR1 DFQATT and CDR2 SNEGSKA (reference sequence). CDR3 in DNA: TGCAGTGCTAGTGGCCCCTCAGTAGCCAAAAACATTCAGTACTTC. This translates into CSASGPSVAKNIQYF.

This clonotype was observed many times. V usage is TRBV15 and J usage is TRBJ1-4; no clear D gene. The ends were cut back, 0 bases at V and 7 bases at J, with 3 bases in the middle. Germline CDR1 reads LNHNV; CDR2 reads YYDKDF (reference sequence). The CDR3 loop spans 12 amino acids. The CDR3 DNA sequence: TGTGCCACCAGCAGAGATCGTGAAAAACTGTTTTTT. This translates into CATSRDREKLFF.

This clonotype has at least ten counts. This chain links TRBV7-6 with TRBJ2-7; possible D gene TRBD2, 6 bases. Germline V gives CDR1 SGHVS, CDR2 FNYEAQ. The CDR3 covers 12 residues. V lost 4 bases, J lost 7 bases, and 11 bases lay in between. The CDR3 bases are TGTGCCAGCAGCTACCATCGGGAGGAGCAGTACTTC. It yields the protein CASSYHREEQYF.

This clonotype was found many times. V is TRBV18 and J is TRBJ2-3, with 9 bases aligning to TRBD1. V lost 3 bases and J lost 4; bases outside the gene matches: 8. CDR1 is KGHSH and CDR2 is LQKENI in the germline V gene. The CDR3 sequence is 16 residues long. The CDR3 spells CASSPPGQGRPDTQYF. The CDR3 DNA reads TGTGCCAGCTCACCCCCGGGACAGGGAAGGCCAGATACGCAGTATTTT.

This clonotype was seen repeatedly, ten times or more. This chain uses TRBV7-2 with TRBJ2-1; TRBD2 is a possible D gene (7 bases). With 5 bases removed from V and 10 bases from J, the gap between germline ends came to 21 bases. CDR3 length: 15 amino acids. Germline V gene lookup returns CDR1 SGHTA and CDR2 FQGNSA. The CDR3 is CASSAMAGASLEQFF. Here the CDR3 DNA reads TGTGCCAGCAGCGCCATGGCGGGGGCCTCTTTGGAGCAGTTCTTC.

This clonotype has at least ten counts. The chain joins TRBV28 to TRBJ2-5, with 7 nucleotides matching TRBD1. The CDR3 consists of 17 residues. CDR1 and CDR2 from the germline V gene are MDHEN and SYDVKM. The trim removed 5 bases at V and 0 bases at J, leaving 12 bases unmatched. CDR3 region: CASSPGQDPYDQETQYF. The CDR3 DNA reads TGTGCCAGCAGTCCCGGACAGGACCCGTACGACCAAGAGACCCAGTACTTC.